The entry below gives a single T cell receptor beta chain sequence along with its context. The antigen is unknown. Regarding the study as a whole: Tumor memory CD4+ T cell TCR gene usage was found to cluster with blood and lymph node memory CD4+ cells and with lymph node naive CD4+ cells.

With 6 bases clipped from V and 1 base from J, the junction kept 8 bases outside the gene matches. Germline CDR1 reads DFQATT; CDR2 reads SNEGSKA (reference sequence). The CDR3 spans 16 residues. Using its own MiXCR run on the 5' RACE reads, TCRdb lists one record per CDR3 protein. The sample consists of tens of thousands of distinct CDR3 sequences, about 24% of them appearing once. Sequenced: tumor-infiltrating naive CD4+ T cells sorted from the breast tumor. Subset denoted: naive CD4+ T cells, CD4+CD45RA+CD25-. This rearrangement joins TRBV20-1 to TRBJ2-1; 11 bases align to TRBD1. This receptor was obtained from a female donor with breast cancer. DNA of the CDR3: TGCAGTGCCCCCGACCGGGACAGGGGGTCCTACAATGAGCAGTTCTTC. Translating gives CSAPDRDRGSYNEQFF.